The sample holds many counts of the clone carrying this T cell receptor beta chain. Its target is not known. The germline V gene has CDR1 MNHNS and CDR2 SASEGT. This CDR3 has 15 amino acids. V lost 7 bases and J lost 1, with 16 bases in between. It was uncontrolled infection, other autoimmune disease, pregnancy or lactation that excluded patients. Each diagnosis was grounded in clinical symptoms, serum thyroxine and TRAb, thyroid ultrasound, and orbital computed tomography. This record comes from a study of T cells in Graves' hyperthyroidism and ophthalmopathy. Findings of the study overall: Most thyroid clonotypes with frequency above 0.001 were detected in blood.

Amplification targeted TCR beta CDR3 regions from RNA transcripts. In the first-round RT-PCR of the TCR CDR3, the HTBI primer set was used. TCRdb itself ran the multiplex PCR reads through MiXCR, one entry per CDR3 protein. The sample yields about 350,000 distinct CDR3 sequences, roughly 15% seen once. J is TRBJ1-1 and V is TRBV6-1; D not certain. This TCR came from a woman in her fifties or sixties with Graves' ophthalmopathy. Sequenced material: blood. In nucleotides, the CDR3 is TGTGCCAGCATCCTCCCCCTGGTATCGAACACTGAAGCTTTCTTT. This codes for CASILPLVSNTEAFF.